The 21 T cell receptor beta chains in this list originate from one sample, sequenced in a study of graft-versus-host responses after intestinal transplantation. Profiled with immunoSEQ multiplex PCR; TCRdb holds only in-frame clones, not every one. The top ten hold about 0.29% of the sample, which has tens of thousands of clones, roughly 90% seen once. Their antigen targets remain unknown. This specimen consisted of unstimulated CD4+ T cells sorted from spleen or lymph node cells, obtained before intestinal transplant. These TCRs come from a human donor who received an intestinal transplant.

V is TRBV5-1 and J is TRBJ2-7; 9 bases fit TRBD1. With 3 bases clipped from V and 4 bases from J, the junction kept 5 bases outside the gene matches. Germline lookup yields CDR1 SGHRS and CDR2 YFSETQ. The CDR3 has 14 residues. The CDR3 DNA follows: TGCGCCAGCAGCTGGGGACAGGGAAAGTACGAGCAGTACTTC. Translation: CASSWGQGKYEQYF.

On this clone: The sample contains more than one DNA sequence encoding this CDR3. This chain connects TRBV20-1 to TRBJ2-1; D unclear. Looked up from germline, CDR1 is DFQATT and CDR2 is SNEGSKA (reference sequence). There are 10 residues in the CDR3. V was shortened by 1 base and J by 7 bases, with 2 bases between the two germline ends. The CDR3 DNA follows: TGCAGTGCTAGAGCAAATGAGCAGTTCTTC. It yields the protein CSARANEQFF.

The V and J genes are TRBV4-2 and TRBJ2-2, with D tentatively TRBD1 or TRBD2 (5 bases each). V shed 4 bases and J shed 6 bases, with 9 bases lying between them. Per the germline V gene, CDR1 is LGHNA and CDR2 is YNFKEQ. This CDR3 region has 13 residues. This chain's CDR3 is CASSRPGPGELFF. The CDR3, as DNA: TGTGCCAGCAGCCGTCCGGGGCCCGGGGAGCTGTTTTTT.

The V and J genes are TRBV6-1 and TRBJ2-5; TRBD1 matches at 7 bases. Losses at the gene ends were 5 bases for V and 0 bases for J; bases not matched to a gene: 3. The CDR3 is 14 amino acids. The germline V gene encodes CDR1 MNHNS and CDR2 SASEGT. Written as DNA, the CDR3 is TGTGCCAGCAGTCTTCAGGGGGACCAAGAGACCCAGTACTTC. Translated, it gives CASSLQGDQETQYF.

Regarding this clone: An end of the junction does not agree with germline; a read error may underlie this. This chain links TRBV18 with TRBJ2-5; 10 bases agree with TRBD2. The CDR3 has 14 residues. The germline V gene encodes CDR1 KGHSH and CDR2 LQKENI. In DNA form, the CDR3 reads TGTGCCAGCGCACCTAGCGGGAGCCAAGAGACCCAGTACTTC. Residues: CASAPSGSQETQYF.

The CDR3 nucleotides read TGTGCCAGCAGGAGAACGGACTTGGGTGGCTACACCTTC. As protein: CASRRTDLGGYTF. The J gene is TRBJ1-2, the V gene TRBV28; D remains unclear. Deletions cut 6 bases from V and 7 bases from J, with 15 bases between. This CDR3 is built from 13 residues. Germline V gives CDR1 MDHEN, CDR2 SYDVKM.

This clone was counted once. The chain recombines TRBV6-5 with TRBJ1-1; possible D gene TRBD1, 6 bases. Germline assignment: CDR1 MNHEY and CDR2 SVGAGI. The CDR3 length is 15 residues. Deletions cut 10 bases from V and 5 bases from J, with 23 bases between. DNA of the CDR3: TGTGCCACGTCTCCGAACAGGGCCGGTGGTACTGAAGCTTTCTTT. This codes for CATSPNRAGGTEAFF.

The J gene is TRBJ2-5, the V gene TRBV28, with 12 bases identical to TRBD2. Looked up from germline, CDR1 is MDHEN and CDR2 is SYDVKM. The V segment lost 2 bases and the J segment 4 bases; nucleotides outside the gene matches: 5. This CDR3 region has 16 residues. CDR3 residues: CASSLPTSGRRETQYF. DNA of the CDR3: TGTGCCAGCAGTTTACCGACTAGCGGGAGACGAGAGACCCAGTACTTC.

This clone appeared once. The chain carries TRBV2 and TRBJ1-5; D is possibly TRBD1 (5 bases). Germline values: CDR1 SNHLY, CDR2 FYNNEI. The CDR3 spans 15 residues. The ends were cut back, 4 bases at V and 7 bases at J, with 17 bases in the middle. The CDR3 spells CASSGGSGSHQPQHF. In nucleotides, the CDR3 is TGTGCCAGCAGTGGAGGGTCAGGGTCCCACCAGCCCCAGCATTTT.

This rearrangement joins TRBV27 to TRBJ1-5; weak D call: TRBD1 (6 bases). Germline V gene lookup returns CDR1 MNHEY and CDR2 SMNVEV (reference sequence). The V and J ends lost 5 bases and 5 bases respectively, with 13 bases between them. The CDR3 covers 14 residues. This CDR3 reads CASSEWSGDQPQHF. The CDR3, as DNA: TGTGCCAGCAGTGAGTGGTCAGGGGATCAGCCCCAGCATTTT.

This clone was seen a single time. The rearrangement uses TRBV6-5 and TRBJ2-7; D ambiguous. V was pared by 2 bases and J by 2 bases, with 10 bases between. This CDR3 contains 14 residues. CDR1 is MNHEY and CDR2 is SVGAGI in the germline V gene. CDR3 sequence reads: CASSYETVTYEQYF. CDR3 nucleotide sequence: TGTGCCAGCAGTTACGAAACAGTAACCTACGAGCAGTACTTC.

The genes are TRBV19 and TRBJ1-1; TRBD1 aligns across 7 bases. V was clipped by 4 bases and J by 7 bases; unmatched bases: 9. The CDR3 covers 14 residues. Germline loops: CDR1 LNHDA, CDR2 SQIVND (reference sequence). Here the CDR3 reads CASSNNRGTGEAFF. CDR3 nucleotides: TGTGCCAGTAGTAACAACAGGGGAACAGGTGAAGCTTTCTTT. The entire variable domain, with the rest obtained from reference TRBV19 and TRBJ1-1, is as follows: DGGITQSPKYLFRKEGQNVTLSCEQNLNHDAMYWYRQDPGQGLRLIYYSQIVNDFQKGDIAEGYSVSREKKESFPLTVTSAQKNPTAFYLCASSNNRGTGEAFFGQGTRLTVV.

This clone was counted a single time. The CDR3 DNA reads TGTGCCAGCAATTGGTCGGGAGGTGGTACAGATACGCAGTATTTT. This sequence encodes CASNWSGGGTDTQYF. This chain connects TRBV2 to TRBJ2-3; 7 bases fit TRBD2. V dropped 7 bases and J dropped 3; count of bases not matched to a gene: 10. Germline values: CDR1 SNHLY, CDR2 FYNNEI. This CDR3 is 15 amino acids long.

V and J are TRBV7-2 and TRBJ2-2; 10 nucleotides agree with TRBD2. The CDR3 sequence is 16 residues long. J was trimmed by 0 bases and V by 5 bases; bases with no gene match: 3. The germline gives CDR1 SGHTA, CDR2 FQGNSA. CDR3 sequence (DNA): TGTGCCAGCAGCAAACTAGCGGGACCGAACACCGGGGAGCTGTTTTTT. Protein product: CASSKLAGPNTGELFF.

The chain links TRBV4-2 to TRBJ1-5, with D perhaps TRBD1 (6 bases). Trimming shortened V by 2 bases and J by 7 bases, and 18 bases separated the two germline ends. The CDR3 covers 16 residues. Germline V gives CDR1 LGHNA, CDR2 YNFKEQ. The CDR3, as DNA: TGTGCCAGCAGCCAATACCAGGGGATCGGAGGGCAGCCCCAGCATTTT. It encodes CASSQYQGIGGQPQHF.

The CDR3 is CASSEDRAQETQYF. CDR3 nucleotide sequence: TGTGCCAGCAGTGAAGACAGGGCCCAAGAGACCCAGTACTTC. The rearrangement links TRBV2 to TRBJ2-5; TRBD1 is a possible D gene (6 bases). This CDR3 has 14 amino acids. Deletions cut 1 base from V and 1 base from J, with 7 bases between. The germline CDR1 and CDR2 sequences are SNHLY and FYNNEI. The full variable domain, with the rest looked up from reference TRBV2 and TRBJ2-5, is EPEVTQTPSHQVTQMGQEVILRCVPISNHLYFYWYRQILGQKVEFLVSFYNNEISEKSEIFDDQFSVERPDGSNFTLKIRSTKLEDSAMYFCASSEDRAQETQYFGPGTRLLVL.

The chain joins TRBV30 to TRBJ1-1; no definite D call. V was pared by 0 bases and J by 7 bases, with 9 bases between. Germline V lookup: CDR1 GTSNPN, CDR2 SVGIG (reference sequence). This CDR3 is 12 amino acids long. CDR3 protein: CAWSVRGSEAFF. The CDR3 DNA reads TGTGCCTGGAGTGTACGTGGCAGTGAAGCTTTCTTT.

This chain links TRBV10-3 with TRBJ2-1, with no clear D. Germline CDR1 is ENHRY and CDR2 is SYGVKD. V lost 3 bases to trimming and J lost 4 bases, with 10 bases between them. The CDR3 covers 14 residues. Here the CDR3 reads CAISESRLYNEQFF. The CDR3 DNA reads as TGTGCCATCAGTGAATCCAGGTTATACAATGAGCAGTTCTTC.

The rearrangement uses TRBV4-1 and TRBJ2-7; 8 bases are a match to TRBD1. The CDR3 sequence is 17 residues long. V lost 0 bases, J lost 3 bases, and 10 bases stayed unmatched. The germline V gene encodes CDR1 MGHRA and CDR2 YSYEKL. For the CDR3, the DNA is TGCGCCAGCAGCCAAGAGGCTGGGACAGGACTCTACTACGAGCAGTACTTC. It codes for CASSQEAGTGLYYEQYF.

This rearrangement joins TRBV2 to TRBJ2-3; D might be TRBD2 (7 bases). This CDR3 spans 14 amino acids. Per the germline V gene, CDR1 is SNHLY and CDR2 is FYNNEI. The V end was cut by 6 bases, the J end by 6 bases, with 16 bases between. The CDR3 spells CASRGGRKADTQYF. The CDR3 bases are TGTGCCAGCAGGGGGGGGCGGAAAGCGGATACGCAGTATTTT.

This rearrangement joins TRBV28 to TRBJ2-3; possibly TRBD2 for D (6 bases). CDR3 length equals 12 residues. CDR1 MDHEN and CDR2 SYDVKM come from the germline V gene. V was trimmed by 6 bases and J by 4 bases, leaving 8 bases between them. In DNA, the CDR3 is TGTGCCAGCAGACTAGCCCCAGATACGCAGTATTTT. This gives the protein CASRLAPDTQYF.